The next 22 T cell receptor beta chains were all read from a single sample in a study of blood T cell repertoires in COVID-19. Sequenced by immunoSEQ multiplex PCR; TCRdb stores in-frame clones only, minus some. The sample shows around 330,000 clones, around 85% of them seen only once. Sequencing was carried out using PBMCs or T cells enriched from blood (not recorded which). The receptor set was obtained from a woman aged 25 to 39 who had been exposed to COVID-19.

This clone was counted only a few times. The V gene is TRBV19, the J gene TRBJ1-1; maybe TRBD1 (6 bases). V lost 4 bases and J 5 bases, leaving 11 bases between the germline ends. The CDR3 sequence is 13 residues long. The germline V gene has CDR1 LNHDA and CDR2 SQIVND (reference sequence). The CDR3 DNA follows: TGTGCCAGTAGTACCCAGGGGATGACTGAAGCTTTCTTT. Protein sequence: CASSTQGMTEAFF.

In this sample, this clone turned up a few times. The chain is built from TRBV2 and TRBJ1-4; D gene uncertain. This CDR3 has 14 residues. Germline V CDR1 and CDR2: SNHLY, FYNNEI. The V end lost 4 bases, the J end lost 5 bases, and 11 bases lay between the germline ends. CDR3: CASSVLGKNEKLFF. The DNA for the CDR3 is TGTGCCAGCAGTGTCCTTGGCAAGAATGAAAAACTGTTTTTT. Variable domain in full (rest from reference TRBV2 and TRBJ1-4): EPEVTQTPSHQVTQMGQEVILRCVPISNHLYFYWYRQILGQKVEFLVSFYNNEISEKSEIFDDQFSVERPDGSNFTLKIRSTKLEDSAMYFCASSVLGKNEKLFFGSGTQLSVL.

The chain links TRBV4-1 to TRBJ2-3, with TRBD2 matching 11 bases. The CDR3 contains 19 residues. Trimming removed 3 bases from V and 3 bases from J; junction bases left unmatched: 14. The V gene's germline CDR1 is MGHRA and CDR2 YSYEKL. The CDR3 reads CASSHDTRLAGGTTDTQYF. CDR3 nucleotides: TGCGCCAGCAGCCACGACACCCGGCTAGCGGGGGGTACAACAGATACGCAGTATTTT.

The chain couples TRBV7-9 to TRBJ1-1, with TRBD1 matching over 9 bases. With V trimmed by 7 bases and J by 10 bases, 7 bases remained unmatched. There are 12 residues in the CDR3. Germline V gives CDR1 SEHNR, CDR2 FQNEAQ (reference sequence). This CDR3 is CASNWDREGAFF. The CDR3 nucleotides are TGTGCCAGCAACTGGGACAGGGAGGGAGCTTTCTTT. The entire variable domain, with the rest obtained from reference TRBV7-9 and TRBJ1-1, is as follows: DTGVSQNPRHKITKRGQNVTFRCDPISEHNRLYWYRQTLGQGPEFLTYFQNEAQLEKSRLLSDRFSAERPKGSFSTLEIQRTEQGDSAMYLCASNWDREGAFFGQGTRLTVV.

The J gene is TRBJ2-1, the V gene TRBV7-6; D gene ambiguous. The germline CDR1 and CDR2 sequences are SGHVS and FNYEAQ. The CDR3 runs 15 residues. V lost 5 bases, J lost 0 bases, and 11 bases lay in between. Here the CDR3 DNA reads TGTGCCAGCAGCCGACGGGTAAGCTCCTACAATGAGCAGTTCTTC. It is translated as CASSRRVSSYNEQFF.

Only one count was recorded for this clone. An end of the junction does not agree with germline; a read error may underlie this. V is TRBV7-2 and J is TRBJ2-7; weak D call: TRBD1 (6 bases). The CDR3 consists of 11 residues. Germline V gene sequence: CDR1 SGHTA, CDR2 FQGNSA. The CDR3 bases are TGTGCCAGCAGCGCCCCAGGGGAAGTTTCTTTC. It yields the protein CASSAPGEVSF.

Here the CDR3 reads CASSEGQGSYNEQFF. The CDR3 nucleotides are TGTGCCAGCAGTGAAGGGCAGGGGTCCTACAATGAGCAGTTCTTC. The V gene is TRBV2, the J gene TRBJ2-1, with D perhaps TRBD1 (6 bases). This CDR3 contains 15 residues. V was clipped by 1 base and J by 1 base, with 8 bases between them. CDR1 SNHLY and CDR2 FYNNEI come from the germline V gene.

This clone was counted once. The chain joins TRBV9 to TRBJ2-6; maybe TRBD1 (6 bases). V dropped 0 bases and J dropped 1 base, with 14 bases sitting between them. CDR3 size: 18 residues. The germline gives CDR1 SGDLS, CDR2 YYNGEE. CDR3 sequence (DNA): TGTGCCAGCAGCGTAGTCCCGGACAGCCGTTCTGGGGCCAACGTCCTGACTTTC. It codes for CASSVVPDSRSGANVLTF.

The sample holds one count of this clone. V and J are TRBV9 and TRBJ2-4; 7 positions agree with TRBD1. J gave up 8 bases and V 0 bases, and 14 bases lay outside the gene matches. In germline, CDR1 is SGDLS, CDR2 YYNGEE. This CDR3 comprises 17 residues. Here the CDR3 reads CASSVGSRGNSYDIQYF. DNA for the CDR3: TGTGCCAGCAGCGTAGGATCCAGGGGGAACTCTTATGACATTCAGTACTTC.

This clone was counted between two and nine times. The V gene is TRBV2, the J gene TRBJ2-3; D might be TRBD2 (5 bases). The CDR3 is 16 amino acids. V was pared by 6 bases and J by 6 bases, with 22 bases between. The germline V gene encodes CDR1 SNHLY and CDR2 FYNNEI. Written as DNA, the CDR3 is TGTGCCAGCAGGCCTCGGACTGGAGGTCTTGGGGATACGCAGTATTTT. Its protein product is CASRPRTGGLGDTQYF.

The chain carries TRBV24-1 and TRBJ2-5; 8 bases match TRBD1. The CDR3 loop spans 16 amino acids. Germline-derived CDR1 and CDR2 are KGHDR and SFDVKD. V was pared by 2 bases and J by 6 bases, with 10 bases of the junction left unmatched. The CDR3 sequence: CATSDSGSTGVKTQYF. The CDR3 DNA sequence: TGTGCCACCAGTGATTCCGGGTCGACAGGGGTAAAGACCCAGTACTTC.

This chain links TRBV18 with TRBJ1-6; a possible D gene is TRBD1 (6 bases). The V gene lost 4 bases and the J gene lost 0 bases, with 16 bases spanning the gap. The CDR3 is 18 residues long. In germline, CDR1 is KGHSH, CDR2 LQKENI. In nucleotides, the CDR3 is TGTGCCAGCTCACAACTTGACAGGCCGAGCTCCTATAATTCACCCCTCCACTTT. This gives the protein CASSQLDRPSSYNSPLHF.

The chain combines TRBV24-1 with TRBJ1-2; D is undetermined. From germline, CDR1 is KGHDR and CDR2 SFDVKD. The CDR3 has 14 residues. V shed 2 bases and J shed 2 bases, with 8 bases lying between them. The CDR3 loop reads CATSDSNFNYGYTF. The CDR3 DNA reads TGTGCCACCAGTGATTCCAACTTCAACTATGGCTACACCTTC.

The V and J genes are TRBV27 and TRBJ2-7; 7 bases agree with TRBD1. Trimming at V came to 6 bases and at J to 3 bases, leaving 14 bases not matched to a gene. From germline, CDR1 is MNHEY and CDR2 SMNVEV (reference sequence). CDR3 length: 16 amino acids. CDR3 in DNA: TGTGCCAGCAGCTTTTTCCCCAAGGGACAGAACTACGAGCAGTACTTC. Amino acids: CASSFFPKGQNYEQYF.

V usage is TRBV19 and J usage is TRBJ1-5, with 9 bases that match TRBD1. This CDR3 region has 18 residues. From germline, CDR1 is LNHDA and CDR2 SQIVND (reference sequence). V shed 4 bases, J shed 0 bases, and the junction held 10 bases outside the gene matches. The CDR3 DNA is TGTGCCAGTAGTACGTGGACAGGGGTGGGAAGTAGCAATCAGCCCCAGCATTTT. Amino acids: CASSTWTGVGSSNQPQHF.

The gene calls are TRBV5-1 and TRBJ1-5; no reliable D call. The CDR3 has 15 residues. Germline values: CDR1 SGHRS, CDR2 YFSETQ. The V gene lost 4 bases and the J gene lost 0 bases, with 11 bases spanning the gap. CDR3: CASSLRHLSNQPQHF. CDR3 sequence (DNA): TGCGCCAGCAGCCTCCGACACCTTAGCAATCAGCCCCAGCATTTT.

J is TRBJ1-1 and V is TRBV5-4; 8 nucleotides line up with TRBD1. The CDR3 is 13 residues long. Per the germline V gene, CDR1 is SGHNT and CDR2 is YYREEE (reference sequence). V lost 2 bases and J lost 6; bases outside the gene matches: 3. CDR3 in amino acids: CASSFGQGPEAFF. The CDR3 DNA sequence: TGTGCCAGCAGCTTCGGACAGGGCCCTGAAGCTTTCTTT.

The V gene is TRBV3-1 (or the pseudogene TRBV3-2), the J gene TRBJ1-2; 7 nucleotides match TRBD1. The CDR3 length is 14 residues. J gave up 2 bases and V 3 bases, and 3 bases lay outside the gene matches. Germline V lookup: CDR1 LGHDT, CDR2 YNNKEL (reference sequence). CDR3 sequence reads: CASSQTDRNYGYTF. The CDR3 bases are TGTGCCAGCAGCCAGACGGACAGGAACTATGGCTACACCTTC.

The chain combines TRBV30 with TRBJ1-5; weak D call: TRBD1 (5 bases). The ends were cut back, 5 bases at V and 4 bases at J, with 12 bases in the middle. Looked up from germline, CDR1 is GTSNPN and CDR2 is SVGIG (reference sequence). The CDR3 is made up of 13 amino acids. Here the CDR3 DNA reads TGTGCCTGGGGTAATCAGGGAAATCAGCCCCAGCATTTT. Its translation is CAWGNQGNQPQHF.

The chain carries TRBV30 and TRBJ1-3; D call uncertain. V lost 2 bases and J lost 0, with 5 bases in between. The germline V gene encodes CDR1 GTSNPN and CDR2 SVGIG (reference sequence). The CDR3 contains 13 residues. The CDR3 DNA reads TGTGCCTGGAGTCCGGGCTCTGGAAACACCATATATTTT. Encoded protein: CAWSPGSGNTIYF.

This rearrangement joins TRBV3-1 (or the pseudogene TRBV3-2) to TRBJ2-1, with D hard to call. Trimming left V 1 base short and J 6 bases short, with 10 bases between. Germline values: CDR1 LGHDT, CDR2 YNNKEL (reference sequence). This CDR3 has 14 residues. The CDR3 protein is CASSQGASSNEQFF. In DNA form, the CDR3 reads TGTGCCAGCAGCCAAGGGGCTTCCAGCAATGAGCAGTTCTTC.

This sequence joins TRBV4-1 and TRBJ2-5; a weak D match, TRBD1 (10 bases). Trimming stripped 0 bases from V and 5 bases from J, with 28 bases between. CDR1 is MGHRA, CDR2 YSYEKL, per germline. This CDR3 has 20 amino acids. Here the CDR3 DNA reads TGCGCCAGCAGCCAAGAGTGGACAGGGGGTTCCGCGGGAGGGATTGAGACCCAGTACTTC. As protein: CASSQEWTGGSAGGIETQYF.